This entry lists 2 T cell receptor beta chains sequenced from one sample in a study of T cell responses to AZD1222 COVID-19 vaccine. The assay was immunoSEQ multiplex PCR, and TCRdb's table has in-frame clones only and misses some. The sample lists about 190,000 clones, about 94% occurring once. Specimen: peripheral blood, collected on day 0 of AZD1222 vaccination. The receptors shown here come from an adult in good health.

The chain employs TRBV5-1 and TRBJ1-5; D unresolved. The germline V and J ends were trimmed by 2 bases and 0 bases, with 9 bases remaining between them. CDR1 and CDR2 from the germline V gene are SGHRS and YFSETQ. CDR3 length: 15 residues. The CDR3 coding sequence is TGCGCCAGCAGCTTTTACCCGGATAGCAATCAGCCCCAGCATTTT. This encodes CASSFYPDSNQPQHF. The whole variable domain, remainder taken from reference TRBV5-1 and TRBJ1-5, is KAGVTQTPRYLIKTRGQQVTLSCSPISGHRSVSWYQQTPGQGLQFLFEYFSETQRNKGNFPGRFSGRQFSNSRSEMNVSTLELGDSALYLCASSFYPDSNQPQHFGDGTRLSIL.

This chain uses TRBV9 with TRBJ2-1; 13 bases fit TRBD2. V lost 5 bases, J lost 4 bases, and 6 bases stayed unmatched. The CDR3 sequence is 16 residues long. Germline V CDR1 and CDR2: SGDLS, YYNGEE. The DNA for the CDR3 is TGTGCCAGCAGTGGGACTAGCGGGAAAACTTACAATGAGCAGTTCTTC. It is translated as CASSGTSGKTYNEQFF.